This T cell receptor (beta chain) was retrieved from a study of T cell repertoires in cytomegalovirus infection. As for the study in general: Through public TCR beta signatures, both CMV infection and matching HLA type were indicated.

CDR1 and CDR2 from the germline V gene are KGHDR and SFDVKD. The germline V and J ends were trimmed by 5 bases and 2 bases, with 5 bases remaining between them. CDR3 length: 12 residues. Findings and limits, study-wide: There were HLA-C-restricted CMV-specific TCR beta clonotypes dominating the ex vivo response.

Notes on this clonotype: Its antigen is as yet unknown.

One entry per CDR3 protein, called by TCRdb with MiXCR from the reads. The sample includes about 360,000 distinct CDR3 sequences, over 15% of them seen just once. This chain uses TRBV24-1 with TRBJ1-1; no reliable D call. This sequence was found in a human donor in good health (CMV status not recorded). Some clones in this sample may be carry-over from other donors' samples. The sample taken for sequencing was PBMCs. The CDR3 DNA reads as TGTGCCACCAGTGCTGATAACACTGAAGCTTTCTTT. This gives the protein CATSADNTEAFF.